Here is one T cell receptor beta chain with its context. Its antigen has not been determined. Base qualities are not provided; no much larger clone lies one nucleotide away. The CDR3 runs 13 amino acids, cysteine and phenylalanine included. The only DNA kept is the CDR3, 39 bases in frame from the first base. Deletion took 7 bases off V and 2 bases off J, with a span of 11 bases between the germline ends. Instrument on record: Illumina NovaSeq 6000. TCRalpha and TCRbeta cDNA libraries were built by 5'RACE with constant-segment primers, adding sample barcodes and unique molecular identifiers. Trizol reagent was used to extract RNA from every sample. Libraries were amplified in two PCR steps, with a second sample barcode and Illumina TruSeq adapters added in the second step. Libraries were sequenced on an Illumina NovaSeq with 2 x 150 bp paired-end reads. On the study's bioinformatics: The reads were demultiplexed and collapsed into UMI-guided consensus sequences using migec v1.2.7. Using mixcr v2.1.11, the UMI consensuses were aligned to TRA and TRB V and J templates and assembled into clonotypes. A clonotype was counted as expanded or contracted only when both edgeR and NoisET called the clonotype significant, with the noise models trained on biological replicates. For edgeR calls, the thresholds were a false discovery rate-adjusted p below 0.01 and a log2 fold-change of 1. As an exploratory analysis of dynamics, PCA with hierarchical clustering was applied to max-normalized trajectories of the 1000 most abundant clonotypes. The CD4 or CD8 phenotype of responding clones was assigned using the separately sequenced CD4+ and CD8+ repertoires. TCRdb handled the public reads itself, with Q25 trimming in fastp and clone calling in MiXCR, and kept productive beta chains. Under each unique CDR3 protein, matching rows form one entry showing the most common genes and DNA. In this record, the V and J calls reflect TCRdb's handling and not the investigators' own analysis. The sample profile shows fewer than 550,000 distinct CDR3 sequences; 20% of them were found once. Around 9.2% of the sample goes to the ten largest clones.

The data originate from a study of T-cell memory formation after mild COVID-19 (dated by TCRdb to 2020 to 2022). In the study overall: TCR sequence clusters from the two donors were largely donor specific. In a couple of donors, T-cell clones that expanded and contracted after mild COVID-19 were tracked by sequencing TCRalpha and TCRbeta repertoires over time. Two young, previously healthy adult volunteers made up the cohort, one male and one female.

PBMCs were isolated by Ficoll-Paque density gradient centrifugation. Study-wide conclusions, independent of this receptor: Balanced CD4/CD8 phenotypes were observed for clones contracting from day 15 to 85, whereas a bias towards CD4+ was observed for a second wave of clones expanding from day 15 to 37. Contracting CD4+ clones appeared mostly in the CM and EM memory subsets, whereas CD8+ clones were enriched in EMRA. Some responding clones were found in pre-infection memory, which suggests that pre-existing cross-reactive memory T cells took part in the SARS-CoV-2 response. Whether the second-wave clones peaking on day 37 were SARS-CoV-2 specific was not confirmed. Only two mild cases were covered by the study, and larger cohorts that include severe cases with pre-infection samples were considered necessary.

The rearrangement combines TRBV12-3 or TRBV12-4 with TRBJ1-1, with an unclear D gene assignment. Sequenced sample: PBMCs or a T cell subset sorted from them (not recorded which). This clonotype was obtained from an adult woman who had mild COVID-19 (a few samples of this study predate the infection). The sample titles of this study are shuffled in the database, so cell type and time point are left out; the donor was told from shared clones. The CDR3 region reads CASTLTGNTEAFF. In nucleotides, the sequence is TGTGCCAGCACCCTGACGGGCAACACTGAAGCTTTCTTT.